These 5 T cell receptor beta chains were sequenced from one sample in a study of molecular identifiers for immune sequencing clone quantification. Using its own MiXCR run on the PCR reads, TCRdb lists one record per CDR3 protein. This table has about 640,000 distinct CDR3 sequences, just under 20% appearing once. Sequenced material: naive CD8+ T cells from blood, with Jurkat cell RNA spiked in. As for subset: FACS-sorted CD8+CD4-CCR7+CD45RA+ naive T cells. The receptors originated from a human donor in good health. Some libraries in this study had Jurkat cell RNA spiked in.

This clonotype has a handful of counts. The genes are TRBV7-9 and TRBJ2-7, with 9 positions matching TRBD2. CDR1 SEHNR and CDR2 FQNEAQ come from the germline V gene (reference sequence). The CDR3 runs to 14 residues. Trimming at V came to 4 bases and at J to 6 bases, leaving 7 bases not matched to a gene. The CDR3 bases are TGTGCCAGCAGCTCCCCCGGACTAGCGAGCGAGCAGTACTTC. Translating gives CASSSPGLASEQYF.

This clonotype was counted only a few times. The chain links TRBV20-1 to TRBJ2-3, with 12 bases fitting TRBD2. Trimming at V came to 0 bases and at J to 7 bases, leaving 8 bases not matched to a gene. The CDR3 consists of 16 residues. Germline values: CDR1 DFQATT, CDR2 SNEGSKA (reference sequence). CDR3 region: CSARDLRTSGTYTQYF. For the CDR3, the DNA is TGCAGTGCTAGAGATCTCAGGACTAGCGGGACTTATACGCAGTATTTT.

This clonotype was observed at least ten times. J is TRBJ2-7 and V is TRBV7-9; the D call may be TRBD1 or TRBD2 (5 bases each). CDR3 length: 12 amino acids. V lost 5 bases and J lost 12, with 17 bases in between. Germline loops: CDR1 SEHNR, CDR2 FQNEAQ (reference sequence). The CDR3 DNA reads TGTGCCAGCAGCCTTGGGGCGGGTTTACCGTACTTC. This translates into CASSLGAGLPYF. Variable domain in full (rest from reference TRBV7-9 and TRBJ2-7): DTGVSQNPRHKITKRGQNVTFRCDPISEHNRLYWYRQTLGQGPEFLTYFQNEAQLEKSRLLSDRFSAERPKGSFSTLEIQRTEQGDSAMYLCASSLGAGLPYFGPGTRLTVT.

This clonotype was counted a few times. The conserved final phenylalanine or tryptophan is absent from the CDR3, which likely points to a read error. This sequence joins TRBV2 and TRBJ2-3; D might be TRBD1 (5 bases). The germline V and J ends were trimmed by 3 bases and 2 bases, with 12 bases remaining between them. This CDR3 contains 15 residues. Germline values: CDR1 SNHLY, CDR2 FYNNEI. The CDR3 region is CASSDVTGFTDTQYL. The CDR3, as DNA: TGTGCCAGCAGTGATGTAACAGGATTCACAGATACGCAGTATCTT.

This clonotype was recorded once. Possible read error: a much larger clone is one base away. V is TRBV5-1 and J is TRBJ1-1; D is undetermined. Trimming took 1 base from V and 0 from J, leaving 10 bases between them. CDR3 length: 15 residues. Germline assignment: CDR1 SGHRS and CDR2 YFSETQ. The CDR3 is CASSLNGRMNTEAFF. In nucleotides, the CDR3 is TGCGCCAGCAGCTTGAACGGACGCATGAACACTGAAGCTTTCTTT. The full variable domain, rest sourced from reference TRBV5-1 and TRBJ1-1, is KAGVTQTPRYLIKTRGQQVTLSCSPISGHRSVSWYQQTPGQGLQFLFEYFSETQRNKGNFPGRFSGRQFSNSRSEMNVSTLELGDSALYLCASSLNGRMNTEAFFGQGTRLTVV.